This TCR beta chain appears in the sequencing data of a study of T cells in narcolepsy. Background on the study: Enrolled donors included narcolepsy type 1 or type 2 patients and healthy controls. The study's findings and limits: Reportedly, autoreactive clonotypes were serially detected in patients' blood but not controls'. In some patient and control memory CD4+ samples, autoreactive clones were absent. Comparing one patient's CSF and blood CD4+ clonotypes highlighted HCRT- and TRIB2-specific autoreactive clonotypes.

Comment on this clone: Its specificity is unknown.

TCRdb's copy holds only in-frame clones and misses some; the assay was immunoSEQ multiplex PCR. Here the sample spans some 30,000 clones, under 90% being singletons. The sequencing input was CD45RA- memory CD4+ T cells from PBMCs. This clonotype originated in a human donor with narcolepsy.

As DNA, the CDR3 is TGTGCCAGCAGTGTAACTGGGAGCAATCAGCCCCAGCATTTT. Protein product: CASSVTGSNQPQHF. V gene TRBV2 combines with J gene TRBJ1-5; D call uncertain. CDR3 length equals 14 residues. With 4 bases removed from V and 1 base from J, the gap between germline ends came to 8 bases. Germline V gene data show CDR1 as SNHLY and CDR2 as FYNNEI.